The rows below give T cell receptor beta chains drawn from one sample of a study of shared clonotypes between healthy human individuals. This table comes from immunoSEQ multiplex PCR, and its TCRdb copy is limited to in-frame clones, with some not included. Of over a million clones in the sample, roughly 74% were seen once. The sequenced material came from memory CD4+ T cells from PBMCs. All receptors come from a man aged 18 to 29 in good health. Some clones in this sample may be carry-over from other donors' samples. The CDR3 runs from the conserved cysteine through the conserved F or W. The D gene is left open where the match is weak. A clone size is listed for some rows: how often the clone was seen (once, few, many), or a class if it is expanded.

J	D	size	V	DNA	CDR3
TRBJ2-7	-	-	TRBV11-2	TGTGCCAGCAGCAGGTACAGGGAGGGCCACGAGCAGTACTTC	CASSRYREGHEQYF
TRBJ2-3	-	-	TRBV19	TGTGCCAGTAGTAGCCTGGCTGCCGGCACAGATACGCAGTATTTT	CASSSLAAGTDTQYF
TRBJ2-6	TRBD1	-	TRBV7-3	TGTGCCAGCAGCCGGACAGGGCTCTCTGGGGCCAACGTCCTGACTTTC	CASSRTGLSGANVLTF
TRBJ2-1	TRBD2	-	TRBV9	TGTGCCAGCAGTGCTTCAGCGGGAGGTCACTACAATGAGCAGTTCTTC	CASSASAGGHYNEQFF
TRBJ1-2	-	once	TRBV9	TGTGCCAGCAGCGACTCCTATGGCTACACCTTC	CASSDSYGYTF
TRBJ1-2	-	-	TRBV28	TGTGCCAGCAGTGGGCAGGGAGGGCAGTACACCTTC	CASSGQGGQYTF
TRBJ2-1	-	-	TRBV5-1	TGCGCCAGCAGCTTGGTGGGGGTCGGGTCCTACAATGAGCAGTTCTTC	CASSLVGVGSYNEQFF
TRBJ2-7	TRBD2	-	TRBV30	TGTGCCTGGAGGACTAGCGGGATCGCGGGCTACGAGCAGTACTTC	CAWRTSGIAGYEQYF
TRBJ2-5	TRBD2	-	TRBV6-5	TGTGCCAGCACCCCTCGGGGGGAAGAGACCCAGTACTTC	CASTPRGEETQYF
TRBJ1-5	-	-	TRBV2	TGTGCCAGCAGTCTGACCAATCAGCCCCAGCATTTT	CASSLTNQPQHF
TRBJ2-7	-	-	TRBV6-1	TGTGCCAGCAGTGAGGTTAGGGGCGAGCAGTACTTC	CASSEVRGEQYF
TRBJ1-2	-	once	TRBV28	TGTGCCAGCAGTTTACGCAGTATTAACTATGGCTACACCTTC	CASSLRSINYGYTF
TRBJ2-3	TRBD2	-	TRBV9	TGTGCCAGCAGCGGTAGCGGGAGGGCACAAACAGATACGCAGTATTTT	CASSGSGRAQTDTQYF
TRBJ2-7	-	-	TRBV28	TGTGCCAGCAGTTACGGACCATACGAGCAGTACTTC	CASSYGPYEQYF
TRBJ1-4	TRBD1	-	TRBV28	TGTGCCAGCAGTCCGCCCAGGGGGAGGCGATATGAAAAACTGTTTTTT	CASSPPRGRRYEKLFF
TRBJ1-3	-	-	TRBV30	TGTGCCTTGAGTGTACGAGGGGGCACCATATATTTT	CALSVRGGTIYF
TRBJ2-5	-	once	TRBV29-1	TGCAGCGTTGGGCGGCAGGGGTTTTACCAAGAGACCCAGTACTTC	CSVGRQGFYQETQYF
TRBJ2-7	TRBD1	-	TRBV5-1	TGCGCCAGCCAGACCGGGACAGTGCCCTACGAGCAGTACTTC	CASQTGTVPYEQYF
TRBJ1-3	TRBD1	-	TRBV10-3	TGTGCCATCAACACGGGACAGGGCTCTGGAAACACCATATATTTT	CAINTGQGSGNTIYF
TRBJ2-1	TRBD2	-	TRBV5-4	TGTGCCAGCAGCTTGGAGGGACTAGCGGCCAATGAGCAGTTCTTC	CASSLEGLAANEQFF
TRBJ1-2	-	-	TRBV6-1	TGTGCCAGCAGTGTAGGACTGGAATATGGCTACACCTTC	CASSVGLEYGYTF
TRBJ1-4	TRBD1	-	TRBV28	TGTGCCAGCAGTGAAGGGGGCAATGAAAAACTGTTTTTT	CASSEGGNEKLFF
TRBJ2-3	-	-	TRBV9	TGTGCCAGCAGCGTAGGAGGGCCAGATACGCAGTATTTT	CASSVGGPDTQYF
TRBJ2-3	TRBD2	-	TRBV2	TGTGCCAGCAGTGTCCTAGCGGGGGAGGATACGCAGTATTTT	CASSVLAGEDTQYF
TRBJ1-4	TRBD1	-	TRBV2	TGTGCCAGCAGGGCCGGGACAGCCTATGAAAAACTGTTTTTT	CASRAGTAYEKLFF
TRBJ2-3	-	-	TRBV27	TGTGCCAGCAGTTTTGGGGGGGGCCGTCTGGGTACGCAGTATTTT	CASSFGGGRLGTQYF
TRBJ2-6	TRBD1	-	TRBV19	TGTGCCAGTAGCATACTACAGGGGACAAGCTCTGGGGCCAACGTCCTGACTTTC	CASSILQGTSSGANVLTF
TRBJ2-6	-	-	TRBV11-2	TGTGCCAGCAGCTTATTTCAGGGGTCTGGGGCCAACGTCCTGACTTTC	CASSLFQGSGANVLTF
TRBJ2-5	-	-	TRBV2	TGTGCCAGCAGTGAAAATGGGGGTGAAGAGACCCAGTACTTC	CASSENGGEETQYF
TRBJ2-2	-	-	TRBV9	TGTGCCAGCAGCGTAGGGGCCGACCACCCCGGGGAGCTGTTTTTT	CASSVGADHPGELFF
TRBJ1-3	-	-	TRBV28	TGTGCCAGCAGTACCCAAGGGGGGAACACCATATATTTT	CASSTQGGNTIYF
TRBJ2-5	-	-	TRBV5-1	TGCGCCAGCAGTGTCGGGATGGCAGAGACCCAGTACTTC	CASSVGMAETQYF
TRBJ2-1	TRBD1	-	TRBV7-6	TGTGCCAGCAGCTTAGTAAGACAGGGCAATGAGCAGTTCTTC	CASSLVRQGNEQFF
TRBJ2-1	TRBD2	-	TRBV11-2	TGTGCCAGCAGTAGGGCTAGCGGGGACTACAATGAGCAGTTCTTC	CASSRASGDYNEQFF
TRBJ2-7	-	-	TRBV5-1	TGCGCCAGCAGCTTGGGTCTGGTTAACCCCTACGAGCAGTACTTC	CASSLGLVNPYEQYF